The T cell receptor (beta chain) under discussion was sequenced for a study of OX40 agonist ivuxolimab in advanced cancers. Overall study context: Partial responses were observed in three patients, of whom one had hepatocellular carcinoma and two had cutaneous melanoma. Whole-study results and caveats: Averaging showed that CD8+ T cells had more expanded clones than CD4+ did.

A word on this clone: Its antigen remains unidentified.

Sequencing used immunoSEQ multiplex PCR; TCRdb keeps in-frame clones, though not all of them. The table records 83,000 or so clones, 84% of them present only once. Patients with autoimmune history or systemic immunosuppression were excluded. The CDR3 contains 15 residues. CDR1 MNHEY and CDR2 SMNVEV come from the germline V gene (reference sequence). With 5 bases removed from V and 4 bases from J, the gap between germline ends came to 17 bases. The chain combines TRBV27 with TRBJ1-2; no definite D call. The material was CD4+ or CD8+ T cells sorted from blood, obtained in a trial of the OX40 agonist ivuxolimab. The receptor was isolated from an adult with an advanced solid tumor such as melanoma, head and neck, liver or kidney cancer. The CDR3 loop is CASSPSHRRGYGYTF. The CDR3 region has the DNA TGTGCCAGCAGTCCATCCCATCGGCGAGGCTATGGCTACACCTTC.